This T cell receptor beta chain was captured by sequencing in a study of T cell responses to AZD1222 COVID-19 vaccine. The junction had 4 bases not matched to a gene; V was cut back by 1 base and J by 4 bases. CDR1 is LGHNA and CDR2 is YSLEER in the germline V gene. This CDR3 is built from 15 residues. This table comes from immunoSEQ multiplex PCR, and its TCRdb copy is limited to in-frame clones, with some not included. The sample carries some 150,000 clones, more than 70% recorded once. This TCR was sampled from an adult in good health. Sequencing used peripheral blood, obtained on day 0 of MenACWY control vaccination. The rearrangement uses TRBV4-3 and TRBJ1-1, with 9 bases identical to TRBD1. Written as DNA, the CDR3 is TGCGCCAGCAGCCAAGCTAGACAGGGGGTCACTGAAGCTTTCTTT. Its translation: CASSQARQGVTEAFF.